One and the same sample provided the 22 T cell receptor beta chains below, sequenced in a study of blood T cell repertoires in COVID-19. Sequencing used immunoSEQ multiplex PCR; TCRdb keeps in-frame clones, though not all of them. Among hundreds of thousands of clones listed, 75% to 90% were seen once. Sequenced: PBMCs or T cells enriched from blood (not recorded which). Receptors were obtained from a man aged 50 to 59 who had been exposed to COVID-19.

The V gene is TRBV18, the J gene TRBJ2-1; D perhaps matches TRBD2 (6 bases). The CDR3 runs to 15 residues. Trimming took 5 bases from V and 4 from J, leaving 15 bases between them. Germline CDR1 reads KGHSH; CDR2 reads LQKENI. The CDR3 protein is CASSSLAIGYNEQFF. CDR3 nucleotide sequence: TGTGCCAGCTCATCTCTAGCGATCGGGTACAATGAGCAGTTCTTC.

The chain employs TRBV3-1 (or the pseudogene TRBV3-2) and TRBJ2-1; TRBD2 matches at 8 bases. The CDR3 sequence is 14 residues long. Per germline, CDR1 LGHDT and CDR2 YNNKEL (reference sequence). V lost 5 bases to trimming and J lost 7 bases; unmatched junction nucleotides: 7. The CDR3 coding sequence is TGTGCCAGCAGCTTAAGCGGGAGAAGGAATGAGCAGTTCTTC. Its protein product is CASSLSGRRNEQFF.

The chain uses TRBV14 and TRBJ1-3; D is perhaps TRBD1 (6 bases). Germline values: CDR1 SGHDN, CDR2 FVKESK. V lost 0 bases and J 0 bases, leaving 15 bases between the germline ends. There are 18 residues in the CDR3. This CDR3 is CASSQEPGEIYSGNTIYF. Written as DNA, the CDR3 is TGTGCCAGCAGCCAAGAACCAGGGGAGATTTACTCTGGAAACACCATATATTTT.

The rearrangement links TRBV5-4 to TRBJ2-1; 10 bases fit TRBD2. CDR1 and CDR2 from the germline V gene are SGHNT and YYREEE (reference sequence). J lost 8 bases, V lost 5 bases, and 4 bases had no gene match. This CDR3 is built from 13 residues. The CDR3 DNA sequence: TGTGCCAGCAGGGGGGGGACTAGCGATGAGCAGTTCTTC. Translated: CASRGGTSDEQFF.

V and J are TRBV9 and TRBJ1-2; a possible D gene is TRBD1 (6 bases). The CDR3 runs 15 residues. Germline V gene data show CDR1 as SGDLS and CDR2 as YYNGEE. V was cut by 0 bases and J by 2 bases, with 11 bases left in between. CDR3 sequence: CASSVGPGVNYGYTF. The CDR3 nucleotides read TGTGCCAGCAGCGTAGGTCCAGGGGTGAACTATGGCTACACCTTC.

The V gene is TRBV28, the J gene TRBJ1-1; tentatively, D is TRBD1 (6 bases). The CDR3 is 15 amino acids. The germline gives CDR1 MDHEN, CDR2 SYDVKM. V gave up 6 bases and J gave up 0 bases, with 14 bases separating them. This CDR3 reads CASSRGGGLNTEAFF. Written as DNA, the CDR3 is TGTGCCAGCAGCCGAGGGGGGGGTTTGAACACTGAAGCTTTCTTT.

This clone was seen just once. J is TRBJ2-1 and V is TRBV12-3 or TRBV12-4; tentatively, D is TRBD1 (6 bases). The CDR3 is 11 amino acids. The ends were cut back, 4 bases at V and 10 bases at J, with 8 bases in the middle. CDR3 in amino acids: CASSSRGEQFF. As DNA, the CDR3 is TGTGCCAGCAGTTCCAGGGGAGAGCAGTTCTTC.

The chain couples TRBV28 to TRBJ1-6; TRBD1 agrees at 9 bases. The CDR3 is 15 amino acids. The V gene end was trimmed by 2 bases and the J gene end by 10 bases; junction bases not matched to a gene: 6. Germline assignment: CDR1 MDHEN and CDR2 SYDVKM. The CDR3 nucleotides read TGTGCCAGCAGTTTACTAGACAGGGGGGAATCACCCCTCCACTTT. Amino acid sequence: CASSLLDRGESPLHF.

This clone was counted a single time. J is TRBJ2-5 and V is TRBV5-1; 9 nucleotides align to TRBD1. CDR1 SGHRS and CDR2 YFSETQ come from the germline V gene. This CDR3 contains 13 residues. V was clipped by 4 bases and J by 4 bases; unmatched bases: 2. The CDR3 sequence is CASSQDRGETQYF. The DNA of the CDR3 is TGCGCCAGCAGCCAGGACAGGGGAGAGACCCAGTACTTC. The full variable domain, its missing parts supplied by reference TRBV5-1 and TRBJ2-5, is KAGVTQTPRYLIKTRGQQVTLSCSPISGHRSVSWYQQTPGQGLQFLFEYFSETQRNKGNFPGRFSGRQFSNSRSEMNVSTLELGDSALYLCASSQDRGETQYFGPGTRLLVL.

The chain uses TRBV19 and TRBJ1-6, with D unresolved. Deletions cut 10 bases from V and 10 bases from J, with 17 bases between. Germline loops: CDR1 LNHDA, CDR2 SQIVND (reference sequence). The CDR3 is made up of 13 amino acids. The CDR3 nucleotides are TGTGCCACAGCGTCGTTTTGGAGATCACCCCTCCACTTT. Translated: CATASFWRSPLHF.

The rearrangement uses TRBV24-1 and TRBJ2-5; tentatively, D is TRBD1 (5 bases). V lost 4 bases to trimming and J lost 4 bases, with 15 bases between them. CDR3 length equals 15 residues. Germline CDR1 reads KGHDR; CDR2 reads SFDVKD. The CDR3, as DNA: TGTGCCACCAGTGAAGTAAACATGGGGCGAGAGACCCAGTACTTC. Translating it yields CATSEVNMGRETQYF.

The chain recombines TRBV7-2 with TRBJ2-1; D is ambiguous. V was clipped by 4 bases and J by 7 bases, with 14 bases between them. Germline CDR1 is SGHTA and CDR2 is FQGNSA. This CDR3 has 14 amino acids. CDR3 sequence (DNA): TGTGCCAGCAGCTCACCCCCCGAGAGGAATGAGCAGTTCTTC. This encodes CASSSPPERNEQFF.

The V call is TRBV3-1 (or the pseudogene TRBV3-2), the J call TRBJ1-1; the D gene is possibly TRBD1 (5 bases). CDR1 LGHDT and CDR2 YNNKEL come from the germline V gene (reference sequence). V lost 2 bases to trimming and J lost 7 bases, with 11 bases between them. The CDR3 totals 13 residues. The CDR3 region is CASSQYDQGEAFF. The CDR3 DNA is TGTGCCAGCAGCCAATATGATCAGGGTGAAGCTTTCTTT.

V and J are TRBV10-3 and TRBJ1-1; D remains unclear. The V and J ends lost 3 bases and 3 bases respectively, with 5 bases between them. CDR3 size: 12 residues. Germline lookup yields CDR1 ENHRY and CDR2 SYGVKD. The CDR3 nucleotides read TGTGCCATCAGTGACGGGGACACTGAAGCTTTCTTT. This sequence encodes CAISDGDTEAFF.

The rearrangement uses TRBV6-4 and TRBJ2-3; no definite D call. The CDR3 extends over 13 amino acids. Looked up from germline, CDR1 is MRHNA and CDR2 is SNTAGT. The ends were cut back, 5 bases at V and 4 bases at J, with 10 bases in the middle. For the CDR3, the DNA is TGTGCCAGCAGTCAGTCTAGATCAGATACGCAGTATTTT. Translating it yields CASSQSRSDTQYF.

CDR3 region: CASNRQLYGYTF. The CDR3, as DNA: TGTGCCAGCAACCGACAGCTCTATGGCTACACCTTC. The chain combines TRBV7-9 with TRBJ1-2, with D perhaps TRBD1 (5 bases). Deletions cut 7 bases from V and 4 bases from J, with 10 bases between. Germline V gives CDR1 SEHNR, CDR2 FQNEAQ (reference sequence). This CDR3 has 12 residues.

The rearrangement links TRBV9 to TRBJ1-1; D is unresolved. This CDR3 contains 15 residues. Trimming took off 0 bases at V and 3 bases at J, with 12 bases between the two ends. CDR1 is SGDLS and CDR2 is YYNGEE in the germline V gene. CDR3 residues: CASSVGEAGYTEAFF. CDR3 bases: TGTGCCAGCAGCGTAGGGGAGGCCGGGTACACTGAAGCTTTCTTT.

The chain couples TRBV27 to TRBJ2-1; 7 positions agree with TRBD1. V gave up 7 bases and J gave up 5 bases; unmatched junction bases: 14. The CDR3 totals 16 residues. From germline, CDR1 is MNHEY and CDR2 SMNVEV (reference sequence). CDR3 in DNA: TGTGCCAGCACCCCACTCTCGATTGACAGGGACAATGAGCAGTTCTTC. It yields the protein CASTPLSIDRDNEQFF.

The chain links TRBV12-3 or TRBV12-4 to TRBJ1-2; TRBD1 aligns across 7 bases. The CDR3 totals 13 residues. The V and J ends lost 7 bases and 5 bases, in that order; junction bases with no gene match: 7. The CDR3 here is CASTKTGNYGYTF. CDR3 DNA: TGTGCCAGCACCAAGACAGGGAATTATGGCTACACCTTC.

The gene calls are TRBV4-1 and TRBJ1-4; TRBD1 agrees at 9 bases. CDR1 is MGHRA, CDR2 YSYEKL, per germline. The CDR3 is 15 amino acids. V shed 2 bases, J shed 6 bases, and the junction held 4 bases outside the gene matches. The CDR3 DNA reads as TGCGCCAGCAGCCAACCCGGACAGGGGTATGAAAAACTGTTTTTT. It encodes CASSQPGQGYEKLFF.

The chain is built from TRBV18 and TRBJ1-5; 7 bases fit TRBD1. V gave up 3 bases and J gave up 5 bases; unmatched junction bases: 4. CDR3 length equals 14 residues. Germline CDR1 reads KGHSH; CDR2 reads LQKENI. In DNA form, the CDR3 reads TGTGCCAGCTCACCGGGACAGCATTATCAGCCCCAGCATTTT. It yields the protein CASSPGQHYQPQHF.

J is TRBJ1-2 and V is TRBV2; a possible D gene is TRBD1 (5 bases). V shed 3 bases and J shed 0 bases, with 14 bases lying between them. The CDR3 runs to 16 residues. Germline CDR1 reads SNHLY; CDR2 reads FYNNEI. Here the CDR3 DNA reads TGTGCCAGCAGTGACGGCGGGGGAATATCTAACTATGGCTACACCTTC. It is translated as CASSDGGGISNYGYTF. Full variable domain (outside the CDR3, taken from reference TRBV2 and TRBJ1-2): EPEVTQTPSHQVTQMGQEVILRCVPISNHLYFYWYRQILGQKVEFLVSFYNNEISEKSEIFDDQFSVERPDGSNFTLKIRSTKLEDSAMYFCASSDGGGISNYGYTFGSGTRLTVV.